The 16 T cell receptor beta chains reported below all come from one sample, sequenced in a study of T cells after yellow fever vaccination. TCRdb processed the 5' RACE reads anew with MiXCR; each CDR3 protein has one entry. The sample contains about 360,000 distinct CDR3 sequences, over 5% of which appear only once. Source: PBMCs, taken 5 days after the yellow fever booster vaccination. The source of these receptors is a man aged 25-45 years who received the YFV17D yellow fever vaccine.

This clonotype has a handful of counts. The chain combines TRBV18 with TRBJ1-3; unclear D gene. This CDR3 is built from 17 residues. The germline V and J ends were trimmed by 2 bases and 0 bases, with 14 bases remaining between them. Germline V gene data show CDR1 as KGHSH and CDR2 as LQKENI. The CDR3 spells CASSPYSPTSSGNTIYF. CDR3 nucleotides: TGTGCCAGCTCACCATACTCCCCAACCAGCTCTGGAAACACCATATATTTT.

The chain joins TRBV4-3 to TRBJ2-7; D is perhaps TRBD1 (6 bases). The germline V and J ends were trimmed by 5 bases and 2 bases, with 16 bases remaining between them. CDR3 length equals 15 residues. Germline lookup yields CDR1 LGHNA and CDR2 YSLEER. This CDR3 is CASSLARDKTYEQYF. Here the CDR3 DNA reads TGCGCCAGCAGCTTAGCCAGGGACAAGACCTACGAGCAGTACTTC.

This clonotype showed up many times. This chain uses TRBV20-1 with TRBJ2-1, with D perhaps TRBD2 (5 bases). V was shortened by 1 base and J by 7 bases, with 17 bases between the two germline ends. The germline CDR1 and CDR2 sequences are DFQATT and SNEGSKA (reference sequence). This CDR3 contains 15 residues. As DNA, the CDR3 is TGCAGTGCTAGAGGGGAAATCGGCCCGGGGAATGAGCAGTTCTTC. Amino acids: CSARGEIGPGNEQFF.

This clonotype was seen repeatedly, ten times or more. This rearrangement joins TRBV7-9 to TRBJ2-2; D not certain. V lost 7 bases and J lost 8, with 11 bases in between. Germline V gene sequence: CDR1 SEHNR, CDR2 FQNEAQ (reference sequence). This CDR3 spans 12 amino acids. The CDR3 loop reads CASTPYVGELFF. The CDR3, as DNA: TGTGCCAGCACCCCGTATGTGGGGGAGCTGTTTTTT.

The CDR3 DNA reads TGCGCCAGCAGCCCGGGACTAGCGGGAGCAAGCGAGCAGTTCTTC. Its translation is CASSPGLAGASEQFF. The V and J genes are TRBV5-1 and TRBJ2-1; 14 bases fit TRBD2. The CDR3 contains 15 residues. V gave up 4 bases and J gave up 10 bases; unmatched junction bases: 7. Germline V lookup: CDR1 SGHRS, CDR2 YFSETQ.

The table lists this clonotype with many counts. The chain links TRBV27 to TRBJ2-3; tentatively, D is TRBD2 (6 bases). V was cut by 2 bases and J by 6 bases, with 15 bases left in between. The length of the CDR3 is 15 residues. Germline lookup yields CDR1 MNHEY and CDR2 SMNVEV (reference sequence). The CDR3 spells CASSLPGGNGDTQYF. CDR3 coding DNA: TGTGCCAGCAGTTTACCCGGGGGAAATGGGGATACGCAGTATTTT.

This clonotype has at least ten counts. This chain connects TRBV7-2 to TRBJ2-1; a possible D gene is TRBD2 (6 bases). V gave up 4 bases and J gave up 7 bases, with 11 bases separating them. The CDR3 extends over 13 amino acids. CDR1 and CDR2 from the germline V gene are SGHTA and FQGNSA. The CDR3 loop reads CASSSGLENEQFF. CDR3 in DNA: TGTGCCAGCAGCTCGGGACTTGAAAATGAGCAGTTCTTC.

The chain links TRBV7-2 to TRBJ2-5; D is possibly TRBD2 (5 bases). Germline V gene sequence: CDR1 SGHTA, CDR2 FQGNSA. This CDR3 is 12 amino acids long. CDR3 region: CVSSGNKETQYF. Written as DNA, the CDR3 is TGTGTCTCCTCGGGAAACAAAGAGACCCAGTACTTC.

Details on this clonotype: Lacking the conserved final phenylalanine or tryptophan, this CDR3 likely reflects a read error. It is unclear where the CDR3 begins or ends on the DNA, so no DNA is shown, and the CDR3 is as TCRdb lists it. This chain joins TRBV28 and TRBJ2-1; the D call TRBD2 from the table was never checked on the DNA. The germline V gene encodes CDR1 MDHEN and CDR2 SYDVKM. The CDR3 is 13 amino acids in total, end residues counted. This chain's CDR3 is CASSSGLAGGPST.

This clonotype has at least ten counts. The chain links TRBV27 to TRBJ1-4; D not certain. This CDR3 spans 15 amino acids. Germline lookup yields CDR1 MNHEY and CDR2 SMNVEV (reference sequence). Trimming removed 3 bases at V and 8 bases at J, with 16 bases between. CDR3 loop: CASSFPRGGGEKLFF. In nucleotides, the CDR3 is TGTGCCAGCAGTTTCCCCCGCGGAGGAGGGGAAAAACTGTTTTTT.

The rearrangement links TRBV12-5 to TRBJ2-3; D is perhaps TRBD1 (6 bases). The CDR3 spans 15 residues. Germline CDR1 and CDR2: LGHNT and FRNRAP. Trimming removed 5 bases at V and 0 bases at J, with 12 bases between. The DNA of the CDR3 is TGTGCTAGTGGTCAACGACAGGTTAGCACAGATACGCAGTATTTT. As protein: CASGQRQVSTDTQYF. The full variable domain, completed using reference TRBV12-5 and TRBJ2-3, is DARVTQTPRHKVTEMGQEVTMRCQPILGHNTVFWYRQTMMQGLELLAYFRNRAPLDDSGMPKDRFSAEMPDATLATLKIQPSEPRDSAVYFCASGQRQVSTDTQYFGPGTRLTVL.

The chain joins TRBV5-1 to TRBJ1-1; 10 bases are a match to TRBD1. J was trimmed by 7 bases and V by 1 base; bases with no gene match: 4. The germline CDR1 and CDR2 sequences are SGHRS and YFSETQ. This CDR3 contains 14 residues. CDR3 sequence reads: CASSLWGQGLEAFF. The CDR3 DNA sequence: TGCGCCAGCAGCTTGTGGGGACAGGGGCTTGAAGCTTTCTTT.

The CDR3, as DNA: TGCAGTGCTAGACGCCCAGACAGGGGGGACGAGCAGTACTTC. Protein: CSARRPDRGDEQYF. The rearrangement links TRBV20-1 to TRBJ2-7; the match to TRBD1 covers 9 bases. The V segment lost 2 bases and the J segment 5 bases; nucleotides outside the gene matches: 7. This CDR3 is built from 14 residues. Germline V gives CDR1 DFQATT, CDR2 SNEGSKA (reference sequence).

This clonotype came up a few times. This chain connects TRBV7-9 to TRBJ2-7; D gene unclear. The ends were cut back, 1 base at V and 6 bases at J, with 13 bases in the middle. This CDR3 has 14 residues. The germline CDR1 and CDR2 sequences are SEHNR and FQNEAQ (reference sequence). CDR3 region: CASSLVGGFGEQYF. CDR3 coding DNA: TGTGCCAGCAGCTTAGTTGGTGGGTTCGGCGAGCAGTACTTC.

This clonotype was counted at least ten times. J is TRBJ1-5 and V is TRBV20-1; D remains ambiguous. CDR3 size: 15 residues. Between the trimmed V and J ends, which lost 0 bases and 2 bases, there was a span of 11 bases. Germline CDR1 DFQATT, CDR2 SNEGSKA (reference sequence). The CDR3 is CSARDSSGGNQPQHF. The CDR3 DNA reads TGCAGTGCTAGAGATTCCTCCGGGGGCAATCAGCCCCAGCATTTT.

This clonotype was seen more than once but under ten times. The rearrangement links TRBV20-1 to TRBJ2-1; TRBD2 matches at 7 bases. The CDR3 has 17 residues. After removal of 0 bases from V and 7 bases from J, the junction contained 15 bases not matched to a gene. The germline gives CDR1 DFQATT, CDR2 SNEGSKA (reference sequence). The CDR3 coding sequence is TGCAGTGCTAGAGAGAGCAGACGGCTAGCGGTTGGTAATGAGCAGTTCTTC. It codes for CSARESRRLAVGNEQFF.